This T cell receptor (beta chain) appears in the sequencing data of a study of T cells in Graves' hyperthyroidism and ophthalmopathy. Turning to the study itself: Peripheral blood samples were taken at initial diagnosis, prior to any treatment. Study-wide results and caveats: The model foresaw ophthalmopathy a median roughly 6.3 months prior to onset. Ophthalmopathy and stable hyperthyroidism were separated by a 13 V-J model. The blood repertoire included most of the expanded thyroid clonotypes above 0.001.

There were TCR beta CDR3 regions amplified from RNA transcripts. TCR CDR3 regions were first amplified by RT-PCR with HTBI primers. Via MiXCR, TCRdb re-called the multiplex PCR reads, giving one row per CDR3 protein. The table has hundreds of thousands of distinct CDR3 sequences, 11% to 15% seen once. This clonotype was seen at least ten times. Its matching antigen is unknown. Germline values: CDR1 SEHNR, CDR2 FQNEAQ (reference sequence). Unmatched junction bases numbered 10, after V lost 5 bases and J lost 1 base. The CDR3 sequence is 16 residues long. Sequencing was done on a sample of blood. This chain uses TRBV7-9 with TRBJ2-5; 7 bases align to TRBD2. The source is a woman in her 30s with Graves' hyperthyroidism that later progressed to Graves' ophthalmopathy. The chain's CDR3 is CASSLGASGLQETQYF. In nucleotides, the CDR3 is TGTGCCAGCAGCCTCGGTGCTAGCGGACTCCAAGAGACCCAGTACTTC.